This T cell receptor (beta chain) was profiled in a study of OX40 agonist ivuxolimab in advanced cancers. Study at large: Six ivuxolimab dose levels, 0.01 to 10 mg/kg, were given intravenously every 2 weeks. Study observations and caveats: Relatively little clonal expansion, among the lowest observed, appeared in partial responders at 0.1-3.0 mg/kg.

A few counts support this clone. Its antigen remains unknown. Clones were sequenced by immunoSEQ multiplex PCR, and TCRdb holds only the in-frame ones, with some missing. The table has more than 65,000 clones, 85% seen once. Germline assignment: CDR1 SGHTS and CDR2 YDEGEE. Trimming pared 4 bases from V and 6 bases from J, leaving 11 bases between. The CDR3 has 12 amino acids. This rearrangement joins TRBV5-8 to TRBJ2-7; D gene unclear. The sample consisted of CD4+ or CD8+ T cells sorted from blood, taken in a trial of the OX40 agonist ivuxolimab. The TCR originated in an adult with an advanced solid tumor such as melanoma, head and neck, liver or kidney cancer. The CDR3 DNA follows: TGTGCCAGCAGCCCGGATAGAGGCGAGCAGTACTTC. Its translation is CASSPDRGEQYF.